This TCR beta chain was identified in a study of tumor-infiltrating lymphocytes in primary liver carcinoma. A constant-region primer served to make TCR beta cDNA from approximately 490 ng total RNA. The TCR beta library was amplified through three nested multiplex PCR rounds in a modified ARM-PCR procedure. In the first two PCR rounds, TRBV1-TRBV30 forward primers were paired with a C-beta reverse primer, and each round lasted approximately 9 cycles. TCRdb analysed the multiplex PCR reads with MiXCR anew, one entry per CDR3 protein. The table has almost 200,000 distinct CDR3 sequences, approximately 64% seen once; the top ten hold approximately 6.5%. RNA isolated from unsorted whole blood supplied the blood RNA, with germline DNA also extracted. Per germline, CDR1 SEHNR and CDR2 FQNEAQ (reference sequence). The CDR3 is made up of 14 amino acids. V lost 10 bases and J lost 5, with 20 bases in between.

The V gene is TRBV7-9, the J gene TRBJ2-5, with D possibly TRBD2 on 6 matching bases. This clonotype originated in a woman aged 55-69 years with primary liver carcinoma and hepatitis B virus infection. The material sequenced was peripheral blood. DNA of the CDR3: TGTGCCACCCTCAGGGTCAGTGGGGGGGAGACCCAGTACTTC. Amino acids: CATLRVSGGETQYF.